This entry features one T cell receptor (beta chain) sequence. Its antigen remains unknown. Positively selected for CCR7, the CD45RO-negative cells used as naive CD8 cells excluded terminally differentiated effector memory CD45RA+ cells. V was clipped by 0 bases and J by 0 bases, with 8 bases between them. Germline V lookup: CDR1 SGDLS, CDR2 YYNGEE. The CDR3 extends over 15 amino acids. Sequencing used immunoSEQ multiplex PCR; TCRdb keeps in-frame clones, though not all of them. The table has hundreds of thousands of clones, 80% to 95% seen once. This sample is drawn from a study of shared clonotypes between healthy human individuals. Study-wide results and caveats: What naive subsets generally showed was a larger estimated richness than memory subsets showed. Some naive CD4 clonotypes, around 4.9%, turned up in common across four donors. Tissue TCR repertoires likely differ from these blood-only repertoires. Sorted-subset sequencing was shown by rarefaction to be incomplete despite large depth.

This TCR was recovered from a man younger than 45 in good health. The J gene is TRBJ2-3, the V gene TRBV9; D unresolved. Input material: naive CD8+ T cells sorted from blood. For the CDR3, the DNA is TGTGCCAGCAGCGTAGAGGTGTTTAGCACAGATACGCAGTATTTT. Translation gives CASSVEVFSTDTQYF.